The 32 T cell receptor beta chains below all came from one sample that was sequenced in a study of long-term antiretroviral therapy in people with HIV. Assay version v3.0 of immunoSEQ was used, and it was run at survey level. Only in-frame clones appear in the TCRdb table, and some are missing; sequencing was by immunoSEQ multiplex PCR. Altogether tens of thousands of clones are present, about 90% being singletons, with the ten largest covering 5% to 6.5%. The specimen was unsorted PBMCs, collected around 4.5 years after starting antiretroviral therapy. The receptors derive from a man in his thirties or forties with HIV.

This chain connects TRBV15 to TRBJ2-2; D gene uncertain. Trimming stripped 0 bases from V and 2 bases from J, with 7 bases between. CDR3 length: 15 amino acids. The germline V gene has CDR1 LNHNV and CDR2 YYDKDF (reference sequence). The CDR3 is CATSRERQNTGELFF. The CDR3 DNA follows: TGTGCCACCAGCAGAGAAAGACAAAACACCGGGGAGCTGTTTTTT.

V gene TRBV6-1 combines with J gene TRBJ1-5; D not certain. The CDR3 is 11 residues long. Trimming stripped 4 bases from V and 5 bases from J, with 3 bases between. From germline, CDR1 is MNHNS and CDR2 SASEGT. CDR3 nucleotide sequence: TGTGCCAGCAGTGGGGATCAGCCCCAGCATTTT. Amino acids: CASSGDQPQHF.

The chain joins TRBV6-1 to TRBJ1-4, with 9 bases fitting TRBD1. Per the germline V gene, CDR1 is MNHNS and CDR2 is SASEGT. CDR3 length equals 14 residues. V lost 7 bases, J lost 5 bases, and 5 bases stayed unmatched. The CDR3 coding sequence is TGTGCCAGCATCCTAGGACAGGGGAATGAAAAACTGTTTTTT. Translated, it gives CASILGQGNEKLFF.

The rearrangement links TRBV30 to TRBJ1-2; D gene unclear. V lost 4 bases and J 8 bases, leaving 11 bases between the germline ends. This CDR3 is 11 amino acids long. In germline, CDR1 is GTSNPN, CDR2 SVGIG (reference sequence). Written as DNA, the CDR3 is TGTGCCTGGAAGAGTTCTTTGGGCTACACCTTC. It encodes CAWKSSLGYTF.

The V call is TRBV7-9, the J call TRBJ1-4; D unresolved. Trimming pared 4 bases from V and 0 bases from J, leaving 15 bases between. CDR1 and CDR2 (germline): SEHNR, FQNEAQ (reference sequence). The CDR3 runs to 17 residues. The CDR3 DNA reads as TGTGCCAGCAGCTCCAAAGGAAGCCTAGCAACTAATGAAAAACTGTTTTTT. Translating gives CASSSKGSLATNEKLFF.

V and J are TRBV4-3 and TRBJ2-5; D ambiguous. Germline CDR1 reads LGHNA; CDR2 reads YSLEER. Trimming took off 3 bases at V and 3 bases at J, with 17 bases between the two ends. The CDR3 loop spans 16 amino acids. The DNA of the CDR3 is TGCGCCAGCAGCCATGGGAACGGGCCCCGGGAAGAGACCCAGTACTTC. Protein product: CASSHGNGPREETQYF.

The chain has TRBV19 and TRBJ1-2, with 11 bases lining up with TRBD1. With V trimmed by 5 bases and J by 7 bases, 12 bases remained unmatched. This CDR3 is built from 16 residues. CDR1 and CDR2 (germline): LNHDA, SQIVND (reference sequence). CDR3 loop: CASSQGQGALVGGYTF. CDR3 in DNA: TGTGCCAGTAGTCAAGGACAGGGGGCCCTCGTTGGTGGCTACACCTTC. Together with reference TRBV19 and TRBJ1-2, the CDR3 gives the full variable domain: DGGITQSPKYLFRKEGQNVTLSCEQNLNHDAMYWYRQDPGQGLRLIYYSQIVNDFQKGDIAEGYSVSREKKESFPLTVTSAQKNPTAFYLCASSQGQGALVGGYTFGSGTRLTVV.

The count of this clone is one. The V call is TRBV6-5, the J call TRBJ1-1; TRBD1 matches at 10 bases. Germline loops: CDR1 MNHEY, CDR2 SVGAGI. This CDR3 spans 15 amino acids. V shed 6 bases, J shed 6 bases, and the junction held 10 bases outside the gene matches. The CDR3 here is CASRSRDRGFPEAFF. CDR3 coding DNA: TGTGCCAGCAGAAGCCGGGACAGGGGATTCCCTGAAGCTTTCTTT.

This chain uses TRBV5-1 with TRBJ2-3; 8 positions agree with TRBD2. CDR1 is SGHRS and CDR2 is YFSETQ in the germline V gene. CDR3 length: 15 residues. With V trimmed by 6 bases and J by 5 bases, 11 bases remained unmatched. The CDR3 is CASKVEAGALDTQYF. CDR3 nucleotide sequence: TGCGCCAGCAAGGTCGAAGCGGGGGCCCTAGATACGCAGTATTTT.

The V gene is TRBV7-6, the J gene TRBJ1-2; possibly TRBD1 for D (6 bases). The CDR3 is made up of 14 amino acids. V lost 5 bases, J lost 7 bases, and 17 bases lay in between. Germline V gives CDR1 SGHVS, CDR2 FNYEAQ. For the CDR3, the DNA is TGTGCCAGCAGCATGCTTACAGGGAAGGGTGGCTACACCTTC. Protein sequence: CASSMLTGKGGYTF.

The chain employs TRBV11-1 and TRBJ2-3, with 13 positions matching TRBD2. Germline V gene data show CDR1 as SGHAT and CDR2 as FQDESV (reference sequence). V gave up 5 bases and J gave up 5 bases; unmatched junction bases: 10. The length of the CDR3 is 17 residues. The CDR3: CASSQRTSGGPGDTQYF. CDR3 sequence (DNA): TGTGCCAGCAGCCAAAGGACTAGCGGGGGCCCCGGAGATACGCAGTATTTT.

The CDR3 bases are TGTGCCAGCAGCGTAGGGTCTAGGGGACAGGGTCAGGATGAAGCTTTCTTT. This translates into CASSVGSRGQGQDEAFF. This chain connects TRBV9 to TRBJ1-1, with 9 bases identical to TRBD1. The CDR3 spans 17 residues. Germline assignment: CDR1 SGDLS and CDR2 YYNGEE. With 0 bases clipped from V and 7 bases from J, the junction kept 13 bases outside the gene matches.

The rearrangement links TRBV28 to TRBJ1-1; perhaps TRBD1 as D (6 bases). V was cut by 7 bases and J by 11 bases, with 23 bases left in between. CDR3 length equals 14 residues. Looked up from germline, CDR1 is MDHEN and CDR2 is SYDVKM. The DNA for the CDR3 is TGTGCCAGCATCGTGGGGGCAGGGGTTGGAGGGGCTTTCTTT. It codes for CASIVGAGVGGAFF.

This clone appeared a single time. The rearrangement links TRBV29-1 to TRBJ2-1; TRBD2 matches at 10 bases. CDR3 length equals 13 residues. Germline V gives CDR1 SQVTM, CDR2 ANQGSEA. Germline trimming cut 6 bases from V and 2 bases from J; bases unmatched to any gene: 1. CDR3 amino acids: CSVSGRAYNEQFF. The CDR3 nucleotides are TGCAGCGTGAGCGGGAGGGCCTACAATGAGCAGTTCTTC.

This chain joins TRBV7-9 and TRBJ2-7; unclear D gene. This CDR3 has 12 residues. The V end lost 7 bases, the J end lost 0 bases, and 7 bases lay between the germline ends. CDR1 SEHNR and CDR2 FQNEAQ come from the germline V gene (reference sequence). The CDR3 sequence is CASNPISYEQYF. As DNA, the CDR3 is TGTGCCAGCAACCCGATCTCCTACGAGCAGTACTTC.

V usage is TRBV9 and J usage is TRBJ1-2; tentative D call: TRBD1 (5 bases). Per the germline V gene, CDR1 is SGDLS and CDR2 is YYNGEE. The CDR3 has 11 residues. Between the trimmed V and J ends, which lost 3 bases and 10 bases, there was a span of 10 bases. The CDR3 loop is CASSAGPLYTF. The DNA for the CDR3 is TGTGCCAGCAGCGCGGGACCCCTCTACACCTTC.

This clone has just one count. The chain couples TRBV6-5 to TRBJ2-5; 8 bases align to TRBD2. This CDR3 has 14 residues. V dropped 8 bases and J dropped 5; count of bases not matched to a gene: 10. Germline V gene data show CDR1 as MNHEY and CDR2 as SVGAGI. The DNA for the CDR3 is TGTGCCAGCTCCCTCGGGGGGGCGGAGGAGACCCAGTACTTC. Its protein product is CASSLGGAEETQYF.

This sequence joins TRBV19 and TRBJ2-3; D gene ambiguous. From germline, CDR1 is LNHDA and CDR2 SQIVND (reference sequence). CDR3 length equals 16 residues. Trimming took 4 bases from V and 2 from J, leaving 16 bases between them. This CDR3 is CASSKVVALTTDTQYF. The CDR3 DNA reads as TGTGCCAGTAGTAAGGTTGTGGCCCTCACCACAGATACGCAGTATTTT.

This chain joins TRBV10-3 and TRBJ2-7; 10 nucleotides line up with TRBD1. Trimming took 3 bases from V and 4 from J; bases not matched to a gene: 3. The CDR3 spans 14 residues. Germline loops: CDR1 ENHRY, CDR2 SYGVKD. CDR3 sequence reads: CAISDRDRGYEQYF. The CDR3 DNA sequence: TGTGCCATCAGTGATCGGGACAGGGGATACGAGCAGTACTTC.

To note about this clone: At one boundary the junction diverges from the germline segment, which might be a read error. The chain's CDR3 is CASSLSGTYEQYF. The CDR3 region has the DNA TGTGCTAGCAGCCTTAGCGGAACCTACGAGCAGTACTTC. The rearrangement uses TRBV7-7 and TRBJ2-7, with D perhaps matching TRBD2 (6 bases). The CDR3 is made up of 13 amino acids. Germline V lookup: CDR1 SSHAT, CDR2 FNYEAQ (reference sequence).

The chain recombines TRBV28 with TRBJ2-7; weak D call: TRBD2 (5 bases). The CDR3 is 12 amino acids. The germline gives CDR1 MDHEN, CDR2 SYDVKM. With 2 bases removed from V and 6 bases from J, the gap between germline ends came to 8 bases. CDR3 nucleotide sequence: TGTGCCAGCAGTTTACTGGGGAGCGAGCAGTACTTC. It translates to CASSLLGSEQYF. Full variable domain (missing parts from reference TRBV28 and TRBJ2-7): DVKVTQSSRYLVKRTGEKVFLECVQDMDHENMFWYRQDPGLGLRLIYFSYDVKMKEKGDIPEGYSVSREKKERFSLILESASTNQTSMYLCASSLLGSEQYFGPGTRLTVT.

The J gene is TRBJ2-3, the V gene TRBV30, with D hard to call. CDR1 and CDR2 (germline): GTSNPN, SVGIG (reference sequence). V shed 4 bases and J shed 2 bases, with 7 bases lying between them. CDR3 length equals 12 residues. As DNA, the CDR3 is TGTGCCTGGAATCAGGCCACAGATACGCAGTATTTT. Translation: CAWNQATDTQYF.

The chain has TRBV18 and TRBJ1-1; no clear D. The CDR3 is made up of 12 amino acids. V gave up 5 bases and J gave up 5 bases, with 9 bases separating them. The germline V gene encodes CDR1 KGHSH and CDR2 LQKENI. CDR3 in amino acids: CASSNRWTEAFF. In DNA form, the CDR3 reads TGTGCCAGCTCAAACCGGTGGACTGAAGCTTTCTTT. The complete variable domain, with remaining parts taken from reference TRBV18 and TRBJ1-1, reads NAGVMQNPRHLVRRRGQEARLRCSPMKGHSHVYWYRQLPEEGLKFMVYLQKENIIDESGMPKERFSAEFPKEGPSILRIQQVVRGDSAAYFCASSNRWTEAFFGQGTRLTVV.

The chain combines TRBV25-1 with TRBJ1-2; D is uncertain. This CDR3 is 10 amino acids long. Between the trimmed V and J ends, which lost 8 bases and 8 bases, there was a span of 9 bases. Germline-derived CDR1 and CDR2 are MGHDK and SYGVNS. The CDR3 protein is CASFGRGYTF. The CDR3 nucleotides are TGTGCCAGCTTCGGGAGGGGCTACACCTTC.

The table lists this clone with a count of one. The CDR3 sequence is CAWSHGTGGGRWFYEQYF. The DNA of the CDR3 is TGTGCCTGGAGTCACGGGACAGGGGGAGGTCGGTGGTTCTACGAGCAGTACTTC. This chain uses TRBV30 with TRBJ2-7; 11 bases align to TRBD1. Germline V lookup: CDR1 GTSNPN, CDR2 SVGIG (reference sequence). V shed 2 bases, J shed 3 bases, and the junction held 15 bases outside the gene matches. The CDR3 spans 18 residues.

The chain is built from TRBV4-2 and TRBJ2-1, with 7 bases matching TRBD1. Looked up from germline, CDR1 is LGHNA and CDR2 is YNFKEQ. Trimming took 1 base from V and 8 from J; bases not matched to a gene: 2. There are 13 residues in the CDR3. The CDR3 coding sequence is TGTGCCAGCAGCCAAGTCCAGGGGGATGAGCAGTTCTTC. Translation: CASSQVQGDEQFF.

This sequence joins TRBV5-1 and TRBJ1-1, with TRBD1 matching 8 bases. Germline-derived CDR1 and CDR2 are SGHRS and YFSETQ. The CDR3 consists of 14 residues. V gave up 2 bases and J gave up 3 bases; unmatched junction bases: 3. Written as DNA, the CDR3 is TGCGCCAGCAGCTTCGGACAGGGAGACACTGAAGCTTTCTTT. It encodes CASSFGQGDTEAFF.

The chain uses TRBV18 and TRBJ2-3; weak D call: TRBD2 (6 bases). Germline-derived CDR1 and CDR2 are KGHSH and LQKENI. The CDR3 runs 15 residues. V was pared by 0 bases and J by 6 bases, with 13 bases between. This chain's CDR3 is CASSPPRGQGDTQYF. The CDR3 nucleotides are TGTGCCAGCTCACCACCGCGGGGTCAAGGGGATACGCAGTATTTT.

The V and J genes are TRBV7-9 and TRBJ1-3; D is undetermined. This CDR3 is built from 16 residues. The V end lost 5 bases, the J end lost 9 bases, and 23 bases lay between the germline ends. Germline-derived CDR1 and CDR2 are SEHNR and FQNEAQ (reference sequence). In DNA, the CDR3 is TGTGCCAGCAGCCCTAAAGGCCTATGGGGAAGTGGCACCATATATTTT. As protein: CASSPKGLWGSGTIYF.

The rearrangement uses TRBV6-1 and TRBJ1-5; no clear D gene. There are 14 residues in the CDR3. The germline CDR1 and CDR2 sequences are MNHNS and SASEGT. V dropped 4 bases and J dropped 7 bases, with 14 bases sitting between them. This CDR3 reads CASSGRPARQPQHF. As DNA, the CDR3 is TGTGCCAGCAGTGGACGACCGGCCCGGCAGCCCCAGCATTTT.

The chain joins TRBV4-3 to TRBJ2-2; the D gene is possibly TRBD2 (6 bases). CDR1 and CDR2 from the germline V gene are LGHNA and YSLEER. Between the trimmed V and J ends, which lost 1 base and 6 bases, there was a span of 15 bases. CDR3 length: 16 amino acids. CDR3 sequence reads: CASSQGGRGLAGELFF. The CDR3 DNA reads TGCGCCAGCAGCCAAGGGGGTCGGGGGTTGGCCGGGGAGCTGTTTTTT.

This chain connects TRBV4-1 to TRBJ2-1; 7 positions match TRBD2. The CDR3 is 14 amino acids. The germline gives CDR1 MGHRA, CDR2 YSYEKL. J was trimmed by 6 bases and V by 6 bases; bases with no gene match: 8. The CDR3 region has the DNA TGCGCCAGCAGTCACGGGAGGACCACCAATGAGCAGTTCTTC. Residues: CASSHGRTTNEQFF.